This TCR beta chain was sequenced for a study of blood T cell repertoires in COVID-19. Under the authors' procedure: By means of reference gene primer amplification, nucleated cell counts were estimated. Generated by immunoSEQ multiplex PCR, the TCRdb table keeps only in-frame clones and is missing some. V and J calls and clone size are copied from that table; D and trimming were computed from the DNA. In the table there are approximately 50,000 clones, approximately 90% of which are singletons. This CDR3 has 14 residues. Trimming removed 6 bases from V and 5 bases from J; junction bases left unmatched: 6. Per germline, CDR1 MRHNA and CDR2 SNTAGT.

The V call is TRBV6-4, the J call TRBJ1-2; 10 nucleotides agree with TRBD1. The receptor's source is a man in his sixties or seventies with acute or convalescent COVID-19. The sample consisted of peripheral blood. Here the CDR3 reads CASSPGQGQYGYTF. The DNA for the CDR3 is TGTGCCAGCAGCCCGGGACAGGGGCAGTATGGCTACACCTTC.